The rows below give T cell receptor beta chains drawn from one sample of a study of T-cell reconstitution after alpha-beta-depleted transplantation in children. TCRdb independently ran MiXCR on the PCR reads; one entry per CDR3 protein. The sample consists of over 200,000 distinct CDR3 sequences, about a tenth of them appearing once. Sequences were derived from PBMCs, sampled before TCRalphabeta/CD19-depleted stem cell transplant. These receptors all stem from a child under two years old with acute myeloid leukemia, due to receive a stem cell transplant. Each CDR3 is given with its conserved first and last residue. The order of the fields is V gene, J gene, clone size, D gene, CDR3 protein, CDR3 DNA. The D gene is left open where the match is weak. Where a row states a size, it is once, few, many or the class of an expanded clone; other rows omit it.

TRBV20-1	TRBJ2-2	many	-	CSAPDAAKKGTSGELFF	TGCAGTGCCCCGGACGCAGCTAAAAAGGGCACGTCCGGGGAGCTGTTTTTT
TRBV29-1	TRBJ1-5	many	-	CSVLTRGSESNQPQHF	TGCAGCGTCCTAACTCGCGGGTCGGAGAGCAATCAGCCCCAGCATTTT
TRBV3-1	TRBJ2-1	many	TRBD1	CASSQGQGALNEQFF	TGTGCCAGCAGCCAAGGACAGGGGGCGCTGAATGAGCAGTTCTTC
TRBV12-3/TRBV12-4	TRBJ2-3	many	-	CASRTPFPTTDTQYF	TGTGCCAGCAGGACCCCCTTTCCCACCACAGATACGCAGTATTTT
TRBV5-1	TRBJ2-2	many	TRBD1	CASSLTTGGSGELFF	TGCGCCAGCAGCCTTACTACAGGGGGCTCCGGGGAGCTGTTTTTT
TRBV29-1	TRBJ1-1	-	-	CSVGPGLKSEAFF	TGCAGCGTCGGACCTGGGTTGAAATCTGAAGCTTTCTTT
TRBV20-1	TRBJ1-2	-	-	CSAPTRGGDYGYTF	TGCAGTGCCCCTACGCGAGGGGGGGACTATGGCTACACCTTC
TRBV12-3/TRBV12-4	TRBJ1-1	many	TRBD1	CASSTTGKAFF	TGTGCCAGCAGTACGACAGGGAAAGCTTTCTTT
TRBV28	TRBJ2-1	-	-	CASRARGGEFF	TGTGCCAGCAGGGCCAGGGGCGGAGAGTTCTTC
TRBV5-1	TRBJ1-6	many	-	CASSLGPFHDRAAIGSPLHF	TGCGCCAGCAGCTTGGGCCCGTTCCACGACAGAGCAGCCATTGGATCACCCCTCCACTTT
TRBV4-1	TRBJ1-1	many	-	CASRGGYAEAFF	TGCGCCAGCAGGGGAGGGTACGCTGAAGCTTTCTTT
TRBV27	TRBJ1-4	many	-	CASSPLTTTNEKLFF	TGTGCCAGCAGTCCCTTGACAACAACTAATGAAAAACTGTTTTTT
TRBV28	TRBJ2-5	many	-	CASMPLAKQETQYF	TGTGCCAGCATGCCTCTAGCTAAACAAGAGACCCAGTACTTC
TRBV23-1	TRBJ1-5	many	TRBD1	CASSRSRDRGNQPQHF	TGCGCCAGCAGTCGAAGCCGGGACAGGGGAAATCAGCCCCAGCATTTT
TRBV5-1	TRBJ2-5	-	-	CASSSEGAQYF	TGCGCCAGCAGCTCCGAAGGGGCCCAGTACTTC
TRBV3-1	TRBJ2-5	few	-	CATPRDNQETQYF	TGTGCCACCCCGAGGGACAACCAAGAGACCCAGTACTTC
TRBV27	TRBJ2-1	many	TRBD1	CASSLTAGGRNEQFF	TGTGCCAGCAGTTTGACGGCAGGGGGTAGGAATGAGCAGTTCTTC
TRBV5-1	TRBJ1-1	many	-	CASSDRQENTEAFF	TGCGCCAGCAGCGACCGACAGGAAAACACTGAAGCTTTCTTT
TRBV27	TRBJ2-7	many	TRBD2	CASSLRLAGHSYEQYF	TGTGCCAGCAGTTTAAGACTAGCGGGCCACTCCTACGAGCAGTACTTC
TRBV6-5	TRBJ1-2	many	-	CASSYTERRVGYTF	TGTGCCAGCAGTTATACGGAGCGGAGGGTTGGCTACACCTTC